The present T cell receptor beta chain was sequenced within a study of CD8 T cells in Susac syndrome. The study's findings and limits: In its TCR sequencing and HLA analysis, the study acknowledged that the number of individuals was relatively small.

Comments on this clonotype: Antigen: not known.

Random hexamers served to reverse transcribe roughly 0.45 to 1 ug RNA. Amplification of TCR beta CDR3 used immunoSEQ multiplex PCR across 54 Vbeta and 13 Jbeta. TCRdb ran MiXCR on the immunoSEQ multiplex PCR reads and lists one entry per CDR3 protein. The profile shows 150,000 to 160,000 distinct CDR3 sequences, over 95% of them singletons. This receptor was taken from a human donor with multiple sclerosis. The specimen was CD8+ T cells from PBMCs.

In DNA, the CDR3 is TGCAGCGTTGAAGATCAGGACAGGGGTGGCTACACCTTC. Protein: CSVEDQDRGGYTF. V gene TRBV29-1 combines with J gene TRBJ1-2; the match to TRBD1 covers 9 bases. CDR1 SQVTM and CDR2 ANQGSEA come from the germline V gene. The CDR3 loop spans 13 amino acids. V dropped 0 bases and J dropped 7; count of bases not matched to a gene: 3.